Sequencing of this TCR beta chain was carried out in a study of response to subunit inactivated influenza vaccine. Study conclusions and caveats: It was the authors' suggestion that each seasonal influenza vaccination recruits few new T cells.

This CDR3 is 15 amino acids long. With 0 bases removed from V and 0 bases from J, the gap between germline ends came to 11 bases. Germline V gives CDR1 DFQATT, CDR2 SNEGSKA (reference sequence). Note on this clonotype: Its antigen remains unidentified.

A single record per CDR3 protein comes from TCRdb applying MiXCR to the RT-PCR reads. The sample yields over 400,000 distinct CDR3 sequences, approximately 11% seen once. The sequences come from PBMCs from blood, collected 40 to 50 days after vaccination. The TCR originated in a man aged 50 or older who received an inactivated influenza vaccine. The chain employs TRBV20-1 and TRBJ2-5; D uncertain. This CDR3 reads CSARDLLLNQETQYF. The CDR3 nucleotides are TGCAGTGCTAGAGATCTGCTTCTAAACCAAGAGACCCAGTACTTC.